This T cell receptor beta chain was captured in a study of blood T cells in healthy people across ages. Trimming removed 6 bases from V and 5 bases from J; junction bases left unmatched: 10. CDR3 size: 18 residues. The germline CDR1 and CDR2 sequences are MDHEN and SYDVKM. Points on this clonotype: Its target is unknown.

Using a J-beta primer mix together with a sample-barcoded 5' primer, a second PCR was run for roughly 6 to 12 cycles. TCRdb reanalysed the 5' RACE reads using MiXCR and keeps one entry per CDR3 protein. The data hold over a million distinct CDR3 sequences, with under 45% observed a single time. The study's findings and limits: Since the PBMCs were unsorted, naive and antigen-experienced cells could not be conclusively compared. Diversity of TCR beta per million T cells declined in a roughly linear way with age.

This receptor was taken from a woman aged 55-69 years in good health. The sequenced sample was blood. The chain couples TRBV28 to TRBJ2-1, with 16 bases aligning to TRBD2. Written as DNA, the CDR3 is TGTGCCAGCAGCGGCCGGGGACTAGCGGGAGGGTACCACAATGAGCAGTTCTTC. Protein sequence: CASSGRGLAGGYHNEQFF.